The following is a T cell receptor beta chain sequence with its context. This sample is part of a study of blood T cell repertoires in COVID-19. Study as a whole: The United States, Italy and Spain provided the acute and convalescent COVID-19 samples.

TCRdb's copy holds only in-frame clones and misses some; the assay was immunoSEQ multiplex PCR. The sample shows approximately 340,000 clones, approximately 89% of them seen only once. Cohort placement rested on clinical history that participants reported themselves. Within 2 weeks of study entry, exposed participants had contacted a PCR-confirmed or clinician-diagnosed COVID-19 case. Sequenced material: PBMCs or T cells enriched from blood (not recorded which). This clonotype originated in a woman aged 40-49 years who had been exposed to COVID-19.

The CDR3 nucleotides read TGTGCCAGCAGCTACGGGGGAGGCCACAATGAGCAGTTCTTC. Translating gives CASSYGGGHNEQFF. The chain recombines TRBV14 with TRBJ2-1; weak D call: TRBD2 (6 bases). This CDR3 is 14 amino acids long. Trimming left V 5 bases short and J 5 bases short, with 13 bases between. Germline CDR1 SGHDN, CDR2 FVKESK.